The source of this T cell receptor beta chain is a study of cytomegalovirus exposure and HLA in healthy donors. Study-level points and caveats: In vitro testing confirmed a few CMV-associated chains as specific for CMV antigens.

Germline lookup yields CDR1 GTSNPN and CDR2 SVGIG (reference sequence). Trimming stripped 0 bases from V and 5 bases from J, with 13 bases between. The CDR3 totals 14 residues. PCR used 60 Vbeta primers and 13 Jbeta primers. The table came from immunoSEQ multiplex PCR; TCRdb's copy has only in-frame clones and leaves some out. The sample has about 120,000 clones, over 65% seen once. Of note for this clone: Its antigen is still unknown. Within the sample, other DNA sequences also encode this same CDR3.

The clonotype comes from a woman aged 40 to 50 in good health and CMV-seropositive. Sequencing was done on a sample of PBMCs. The rearrangement joins TRBV30 to TRBJ2-5; D perhaps matches TRBD2 (7 bases). The CDR3 reads CAWSVRGAGETQYF. CDR3 DNA: TGTGCCTGGAGTGTACGGGGGGCAGGGGAGACCCAGTACTTC.